Given below is one TCR beta chain in context. The clone's antigen remains unknown. No much larger clonotype is one base removed from it; base qualities were not supplied. The data were taken from a study of response to subunit inactivated influenza vaccine (dated by TCRdb to the late 2010s). Concerning the study at large: The study used deep quantitative T cell receptor repertoire profiling to track responses to a trivalent subunit inactivated influenza vaccine.

Library preparation used RT-PCR. Sequencing was performed on an Illumina HiSeq 2500. The public sequencing data were trimmed at Q25 with fastp and processed into clonotypes with MiXCR by TCRdb, which kept only in-frame beta chains. When rows share a CDR3 protein, they turn into one entry using the most common DNA and genes. This sample has hundreds of thousands of distinct CDR3 sequences in its table, and 15% to 18% of those were observed once. Of the sample, about 9.9% falls within the top ten clones. V and J lose 0 bases and 4 bases, and a span of 13 bases separates them. For CDR1 and CDR2, the germline V gene (reference sequence) lists DFQATT and SNEGSKA. Inclusive of the bounding cysteine and phenylalanine, the CDR3 is 15 residues long. Just the 45-base CDR3 DNA is kept, in frame starting at base 1. Results and caveats for the whole study, not just this receptor: The authors proposed that each seasonal influenza vaccination may bring in only a limited number of new T cells.

Recombination joined TRBV20-1 with TRBJ1-5; no D segment can be confidently identified. Sequenced here: PBMCs from blood, sampled 11 to 12 days after vaccination. The clonotype comes from a man in his fifties who received an inactivated influenza vaccine. Donor details come from another sample of the same person, matched by shared clones. Here the CDR3 is given as CSARDTARGNQPQHF. The nucleotides are TGCAGTGCTAGAGATACTGCCCGAGGAAATCAGCCCCAGCATTTT.